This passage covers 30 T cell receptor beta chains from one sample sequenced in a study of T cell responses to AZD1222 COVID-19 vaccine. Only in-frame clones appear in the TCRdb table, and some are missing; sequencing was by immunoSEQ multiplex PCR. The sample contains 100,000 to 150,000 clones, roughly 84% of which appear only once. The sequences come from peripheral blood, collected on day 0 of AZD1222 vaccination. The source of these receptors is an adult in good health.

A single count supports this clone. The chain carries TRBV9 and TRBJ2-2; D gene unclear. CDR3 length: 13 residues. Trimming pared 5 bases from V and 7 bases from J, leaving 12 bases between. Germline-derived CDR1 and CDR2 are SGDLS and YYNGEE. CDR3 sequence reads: CASSPELGGELFF. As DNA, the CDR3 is TGTGCCAGCAGTCCCGAACTCGGCGGGGAGCTGTTTTTT.

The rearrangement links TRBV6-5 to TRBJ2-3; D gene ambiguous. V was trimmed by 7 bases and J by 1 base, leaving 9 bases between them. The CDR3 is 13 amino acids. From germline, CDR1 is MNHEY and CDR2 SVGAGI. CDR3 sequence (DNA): TGTGCCAGCACCTTCCCCGGCACAGATACGCAGTATTTT. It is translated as CASTFPGTDTQYF.

The CDR3 sequence: CASSPYQTGGLGNEQFF. In nucleotides, the CDR3 is TGTGCCAGCAGTCCTTACCAAACAGGGGGCCTGGGGAATGAGCAGTTCTTC. The chain has TRBV27 and TRBJ2-1; 9 bases are a match to TRBD1. CDR1 is MNHEY and CDR2 is SMNVEV in the germline V gene (reference sequence). The CDR3 runs 17 residues. Germline trimming cut 5 bases from V and 7 bases from J; bases unmatched to any gene: 15.

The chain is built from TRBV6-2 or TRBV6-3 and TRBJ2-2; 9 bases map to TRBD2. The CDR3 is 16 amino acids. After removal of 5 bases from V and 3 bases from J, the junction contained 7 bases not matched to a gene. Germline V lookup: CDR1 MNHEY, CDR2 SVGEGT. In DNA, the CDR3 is TGTGCCAGCAGTCTCCAACTAGCGGGTTACACCGGGGAGCTGTTTTTT. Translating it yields CASSLQLAGYTGELFF.

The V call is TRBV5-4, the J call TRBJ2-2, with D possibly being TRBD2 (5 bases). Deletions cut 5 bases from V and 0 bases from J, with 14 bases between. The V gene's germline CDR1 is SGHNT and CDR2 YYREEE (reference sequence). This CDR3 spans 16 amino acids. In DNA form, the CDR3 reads TGTGCCAGCAGTTCACCGGGGTCTACGAACACCGGGGAGCTGTTTTTT. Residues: CASSSPGSTNTGELFF. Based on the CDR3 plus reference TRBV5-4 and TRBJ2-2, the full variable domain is ETGVTQSPTHLIKTRGQQVTLRCSSQSGHNTVSWYQQALGQGPQFIFQYYREEENGRGNFPPRFSGLQFPNYSSELNVNALELDDSALYLCASSSPGSTNTGELFFGEGSRLTVL.

The CDR3 DNA reads TGTGCCAGCAGCTCGGACGGGCAGATCAATCAGCCCCAGCATTTT. Protein product: CASSSDGQINQPQHF. The chain employs TRBV5-4 and TRBJ1-5, with D hard to call. V lost 3 bases to trimming and J lost 3 bases, with 13 bases between them. The CDR3 covers 15 residues. Germline V gene sequence: CDR1 SGHNT, CDR2 YYREEE (reference sequence). The full variable domain, its missing parts supplied by reference TRBV5-4 and TRBJ1-5, is ETGVTQSPTHLIKTRGQQVTLRCSSQSGHNTVSWYQQALGQGPQFIFQYYREEENGRGNFPPRFSGLQFPNYSSELNVNALELDDSALYLCASSSDGQINQPQHFGDGTRLSIL.

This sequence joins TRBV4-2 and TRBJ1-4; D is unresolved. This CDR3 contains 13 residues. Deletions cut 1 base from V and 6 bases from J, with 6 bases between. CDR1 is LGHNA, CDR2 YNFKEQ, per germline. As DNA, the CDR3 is TGTGCCAGCAGCCAAGGGACGGATGAAAAACTGTTTTTT. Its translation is CASSQGTDEKLFF.

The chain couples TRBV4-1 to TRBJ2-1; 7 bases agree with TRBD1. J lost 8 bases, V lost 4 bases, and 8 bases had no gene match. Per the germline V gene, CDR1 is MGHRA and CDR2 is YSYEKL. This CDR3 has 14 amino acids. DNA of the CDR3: TGCGCCAGCAGCCTAGCCCCGCAGGGGGATGAGCAGTTCTTC. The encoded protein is CASSLAPQGDEQFF.

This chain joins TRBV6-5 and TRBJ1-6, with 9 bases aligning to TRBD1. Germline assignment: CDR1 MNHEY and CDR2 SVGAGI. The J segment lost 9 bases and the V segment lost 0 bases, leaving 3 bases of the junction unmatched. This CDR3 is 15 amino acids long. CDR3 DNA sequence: TGTGCCAGCAGTTACTCGACAGGGGGTTCTTCACCCCTCCACTTT. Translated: CASSYSTGGSSPLHF.

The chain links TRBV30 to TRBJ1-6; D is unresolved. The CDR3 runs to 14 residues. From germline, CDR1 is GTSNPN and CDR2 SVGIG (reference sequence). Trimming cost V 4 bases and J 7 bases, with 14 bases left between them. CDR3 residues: CAWNMMAINSPLHF. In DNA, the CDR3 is TGTGCCTGGAACATGATGGCGATAAATTCACCCCTCCACTTT. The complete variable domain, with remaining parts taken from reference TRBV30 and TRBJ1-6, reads SQTIHQWPATLVQPVGSPLSLECTVEGTSNPNLYWYRQAAGRGLQLLFYSVGIGQISSEVPQNLSASRPQDRQFILSSKKLLLSDSGFYLCAWNMMAINSPLHFGNGTRLTVT.

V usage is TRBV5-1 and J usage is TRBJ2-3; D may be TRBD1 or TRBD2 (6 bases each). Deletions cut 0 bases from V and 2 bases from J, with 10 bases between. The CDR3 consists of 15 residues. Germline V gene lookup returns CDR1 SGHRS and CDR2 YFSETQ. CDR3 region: CASSLDRGDTDTQYF. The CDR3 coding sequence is TGCGCCAGCAGCTTGGATAGGGGGGACACAGATACGCAGTATTTT.

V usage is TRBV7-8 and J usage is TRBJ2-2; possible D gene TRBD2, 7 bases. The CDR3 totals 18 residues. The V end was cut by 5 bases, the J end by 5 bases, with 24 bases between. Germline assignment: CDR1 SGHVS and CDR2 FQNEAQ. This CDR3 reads CASSPRLGGGPETGELFF. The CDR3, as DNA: TGTGCCAGCAGCCCCCGACTAGGCGGGGGCCCAGAAACCGGGGAGCTGTTTTTT.

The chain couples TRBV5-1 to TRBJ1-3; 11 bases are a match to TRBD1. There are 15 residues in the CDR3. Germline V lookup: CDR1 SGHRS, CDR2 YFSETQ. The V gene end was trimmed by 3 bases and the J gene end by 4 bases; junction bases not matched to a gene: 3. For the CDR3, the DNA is TGCGCCAGCAGCTGGACAGGGGGCACAGGAAACACCATATATTTT. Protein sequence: CASSWTGGTGNTIYF.

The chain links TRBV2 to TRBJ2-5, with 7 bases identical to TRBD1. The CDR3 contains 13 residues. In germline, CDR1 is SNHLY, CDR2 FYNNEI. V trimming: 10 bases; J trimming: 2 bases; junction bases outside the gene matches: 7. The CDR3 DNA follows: TGTGCCACTCTCACAGGGGTTCAAGAGACCCAGTACTTC. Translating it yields CATLTGVQETQYF.

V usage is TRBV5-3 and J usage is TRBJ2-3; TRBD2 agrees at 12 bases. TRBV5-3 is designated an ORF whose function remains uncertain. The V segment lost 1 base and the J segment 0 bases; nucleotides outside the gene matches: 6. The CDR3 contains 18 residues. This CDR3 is CARSLTLAGGSSTDTQYF. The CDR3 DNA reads TGTGCCAGAAGCTTGACACTAGCGGGGGGTTCTAGCACAGATACGCAGTATTTT.

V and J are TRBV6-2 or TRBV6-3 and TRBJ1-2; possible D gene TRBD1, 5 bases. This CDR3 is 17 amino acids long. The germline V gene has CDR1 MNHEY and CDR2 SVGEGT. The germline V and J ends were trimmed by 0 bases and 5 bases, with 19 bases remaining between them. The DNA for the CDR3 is TGTGCCAGCAGTTACTCACCCGCTGGGACGACTCCGTATGGCTACACCTTC. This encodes CASSYSPAGTTPYGYTF.

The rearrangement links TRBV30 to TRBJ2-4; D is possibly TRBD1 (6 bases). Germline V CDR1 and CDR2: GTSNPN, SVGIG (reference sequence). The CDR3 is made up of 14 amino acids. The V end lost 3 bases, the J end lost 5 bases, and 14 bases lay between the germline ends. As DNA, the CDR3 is TGTGCCTGGAGAAACTGGGACACAGAAAACATTCAGTACTTC. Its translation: CAWRNWDTENIQYF.

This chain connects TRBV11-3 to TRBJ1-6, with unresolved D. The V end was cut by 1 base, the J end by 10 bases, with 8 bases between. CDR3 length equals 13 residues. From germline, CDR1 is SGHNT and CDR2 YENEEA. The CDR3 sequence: CASSLVRGSPLHF. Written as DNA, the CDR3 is TGTGCCAGCAGCTTAGTTCGGGGATCACCCCTCCACTTT.

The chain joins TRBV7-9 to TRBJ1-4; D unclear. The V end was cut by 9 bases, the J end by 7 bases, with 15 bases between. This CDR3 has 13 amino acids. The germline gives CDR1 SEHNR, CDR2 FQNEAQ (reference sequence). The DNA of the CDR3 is TGTGCCAGTAGCGTAGGTCGAACTGAAAAACTGTTTTTT. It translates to CASSVGRTEKLFF.

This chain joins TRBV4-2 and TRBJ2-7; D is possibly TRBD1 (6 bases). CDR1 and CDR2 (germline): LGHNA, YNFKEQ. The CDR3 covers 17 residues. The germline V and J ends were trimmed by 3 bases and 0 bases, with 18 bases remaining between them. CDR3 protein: CASSHPKQGGDSYEQYF. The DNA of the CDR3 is TGTGCCAGCAGCCATCCCAAACAGGGTGGGGACTCCTACGAGCAGTACTTC.

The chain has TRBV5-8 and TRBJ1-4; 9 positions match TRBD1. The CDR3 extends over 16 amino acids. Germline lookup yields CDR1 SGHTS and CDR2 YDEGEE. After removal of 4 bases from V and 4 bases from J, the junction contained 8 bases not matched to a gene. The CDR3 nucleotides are TGTGCCAGCAGCCGGGACAGGGCCGAAGTTAATGAAAAACTGTTTTTT. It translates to CASSRDRAEVNEKLFF.

Here the CDR3 reads CASSSGDNTEAFF. The CDR3 DNA reads TGTGCCAGCAGCTCGGGAGATAACACTGAAGCTTTCTTT. The chain joins TRBV5-4 to TRBJ1-1; D call uncertain. This CDR3 region has 13 residues. V dropped 3 bases and J dropped 2 bases, with 8 bases sitting between them. The germline gives CDR1 SGHNT, CDR2 YYREEE (reference sequence).

The CDR3 region has the DNA TGTGCCAGCAGTTACCAGGGACAGGTTGCGGGAGGGGAGCATTTT. It translates to CASSYQGQVAGGEHF. The gene calls are TRBV6-2 or TRBV6-3 and TRBJ1-5, with 8 bases aligning to TRBD1. The V gene end was trimmed by 2 bases and the J gene end by 14 bases; junction bases not matched to a gene: 14. CDR3 size: 15 residues. Germline V gene sequence: CDR1 MNHEY, CDR2 SVGEGT.

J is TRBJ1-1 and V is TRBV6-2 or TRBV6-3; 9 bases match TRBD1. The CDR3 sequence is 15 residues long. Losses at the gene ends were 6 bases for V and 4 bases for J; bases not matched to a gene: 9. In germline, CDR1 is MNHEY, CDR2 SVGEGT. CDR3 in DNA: TGTGCCAGCAGCAGCCACAGGGGGCGCGGCACTGAAGCTTTCTTT. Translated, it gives CASSSHRGRGTEAFF.

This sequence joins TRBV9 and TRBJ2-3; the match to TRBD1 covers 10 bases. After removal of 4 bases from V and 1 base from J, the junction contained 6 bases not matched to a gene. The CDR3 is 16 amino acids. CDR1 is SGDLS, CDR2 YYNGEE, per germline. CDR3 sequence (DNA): TGTGCCAGCAGCTTCGGGACAGGGGCGCGCACAGATACGCAGTATTTT. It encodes CASSFGTGARTDTQYF.

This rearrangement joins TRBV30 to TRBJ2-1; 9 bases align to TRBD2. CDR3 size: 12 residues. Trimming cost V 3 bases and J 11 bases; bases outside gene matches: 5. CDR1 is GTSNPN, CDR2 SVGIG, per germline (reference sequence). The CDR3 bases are TGTGCCTGGAGCTCACCTAGCGGGAAGCAGTTCTTC. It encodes CAWSSPSGKQFF.

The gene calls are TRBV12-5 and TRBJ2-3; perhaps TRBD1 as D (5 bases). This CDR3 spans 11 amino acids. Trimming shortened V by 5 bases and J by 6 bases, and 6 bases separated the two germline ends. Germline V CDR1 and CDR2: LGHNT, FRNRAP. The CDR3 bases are TGTGCTAGTGGTGGGGCGGATACGCAGTATTTT. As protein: CASGGADTQYF.

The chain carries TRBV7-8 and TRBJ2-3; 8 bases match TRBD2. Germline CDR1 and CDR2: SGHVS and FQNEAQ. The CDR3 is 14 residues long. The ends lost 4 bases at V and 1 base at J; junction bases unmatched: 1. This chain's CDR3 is CASSYSGGTDTQYF. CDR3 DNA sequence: TGTGCCAGCAGCTATAGCGGGGGCACAGATACGCAGTATTTT.

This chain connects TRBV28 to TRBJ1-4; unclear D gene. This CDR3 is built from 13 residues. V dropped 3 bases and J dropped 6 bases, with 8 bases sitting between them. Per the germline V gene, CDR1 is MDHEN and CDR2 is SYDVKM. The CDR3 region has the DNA TGTGCCAGCAGTTTCGGGATCCATGAAAAACTGTTTTTT. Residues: CASSFGIHEKLFF. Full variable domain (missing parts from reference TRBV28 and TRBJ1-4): DVKVTQSSRYLVKRTGEKVFLECVQDMDHENMFWYRQDPGLGLRLIYFSYDVKMKEKGDIPEGYSVSREKKERFSLILESASTNQTSMYLCASSFGIHEKLFFGSGTQLSVL.

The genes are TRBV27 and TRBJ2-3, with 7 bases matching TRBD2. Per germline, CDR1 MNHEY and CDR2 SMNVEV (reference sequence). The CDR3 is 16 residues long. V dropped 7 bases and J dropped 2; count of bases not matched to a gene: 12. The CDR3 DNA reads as TGTGCCAGCAAATTGCGAGCGGGATCCCCCACAGATACGCAGTATTTT. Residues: CASKLRAGSPTDTQYF.